A few counts support the clone carrying this T cell receptor (beta chain). TCRdb re-called the RT-PCR reads with MiXCR, one entry per CDR3 protein. The sample includes about 570,000 distinct CDR3 sequences, over 9% seen only once; the top ten take roughly 9.6%. The sample originates from a study of response to subunit inactivated influenza vaccine. The germline gives CDR1 SEHNR, CDR2 FQNEAQ (reference sequence). Trimming removed 5 bases from V and 4 bases from J; junction bases left unmatched: 5. CDR3 length equals 15 residues. This sample was shared with a second study, whose subject was T cells expressing NK-cell markers. From that study: As the method of synthesis, 5'RACE template switching with UMIs yielded TCR beta cDNA. The eight sequenced donors comprised seven who were HCMV-seropositive and one who was seronegative.

The sequence derives from a man between 45 and 60 years old who received an inactivated influenza vaccine. Material: PBMCs from blood, obtained on the day of vaccination. The V gene is TRBV7-9, the J gene TRBJ2-2, with 9 bases fitting TRBD1. CDR3 nucleotides: TGTGCCAGCAGCGGGGACAGGGCGGCCACCGGGGAGCTGTTTTTT. It translates to CASSGDRAATGELFF.